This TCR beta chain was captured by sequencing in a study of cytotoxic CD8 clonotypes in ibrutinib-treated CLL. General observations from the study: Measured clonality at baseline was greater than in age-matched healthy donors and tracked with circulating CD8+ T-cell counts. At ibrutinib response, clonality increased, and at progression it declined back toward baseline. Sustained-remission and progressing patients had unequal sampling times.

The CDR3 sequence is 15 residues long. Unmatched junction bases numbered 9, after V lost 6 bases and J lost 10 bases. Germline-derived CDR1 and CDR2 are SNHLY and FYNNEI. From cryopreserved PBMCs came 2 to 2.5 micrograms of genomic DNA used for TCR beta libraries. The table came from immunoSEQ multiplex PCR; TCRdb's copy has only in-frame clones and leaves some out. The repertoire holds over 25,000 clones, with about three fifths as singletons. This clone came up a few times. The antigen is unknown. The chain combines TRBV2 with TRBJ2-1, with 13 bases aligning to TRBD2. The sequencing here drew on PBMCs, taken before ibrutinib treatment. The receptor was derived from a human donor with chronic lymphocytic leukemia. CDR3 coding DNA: TGTGCCAGCAGCCAGACTAGCGGGGGGCCTTACGAGCAGTTCTTC. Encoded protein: CASSQTSGGPYEQFF.